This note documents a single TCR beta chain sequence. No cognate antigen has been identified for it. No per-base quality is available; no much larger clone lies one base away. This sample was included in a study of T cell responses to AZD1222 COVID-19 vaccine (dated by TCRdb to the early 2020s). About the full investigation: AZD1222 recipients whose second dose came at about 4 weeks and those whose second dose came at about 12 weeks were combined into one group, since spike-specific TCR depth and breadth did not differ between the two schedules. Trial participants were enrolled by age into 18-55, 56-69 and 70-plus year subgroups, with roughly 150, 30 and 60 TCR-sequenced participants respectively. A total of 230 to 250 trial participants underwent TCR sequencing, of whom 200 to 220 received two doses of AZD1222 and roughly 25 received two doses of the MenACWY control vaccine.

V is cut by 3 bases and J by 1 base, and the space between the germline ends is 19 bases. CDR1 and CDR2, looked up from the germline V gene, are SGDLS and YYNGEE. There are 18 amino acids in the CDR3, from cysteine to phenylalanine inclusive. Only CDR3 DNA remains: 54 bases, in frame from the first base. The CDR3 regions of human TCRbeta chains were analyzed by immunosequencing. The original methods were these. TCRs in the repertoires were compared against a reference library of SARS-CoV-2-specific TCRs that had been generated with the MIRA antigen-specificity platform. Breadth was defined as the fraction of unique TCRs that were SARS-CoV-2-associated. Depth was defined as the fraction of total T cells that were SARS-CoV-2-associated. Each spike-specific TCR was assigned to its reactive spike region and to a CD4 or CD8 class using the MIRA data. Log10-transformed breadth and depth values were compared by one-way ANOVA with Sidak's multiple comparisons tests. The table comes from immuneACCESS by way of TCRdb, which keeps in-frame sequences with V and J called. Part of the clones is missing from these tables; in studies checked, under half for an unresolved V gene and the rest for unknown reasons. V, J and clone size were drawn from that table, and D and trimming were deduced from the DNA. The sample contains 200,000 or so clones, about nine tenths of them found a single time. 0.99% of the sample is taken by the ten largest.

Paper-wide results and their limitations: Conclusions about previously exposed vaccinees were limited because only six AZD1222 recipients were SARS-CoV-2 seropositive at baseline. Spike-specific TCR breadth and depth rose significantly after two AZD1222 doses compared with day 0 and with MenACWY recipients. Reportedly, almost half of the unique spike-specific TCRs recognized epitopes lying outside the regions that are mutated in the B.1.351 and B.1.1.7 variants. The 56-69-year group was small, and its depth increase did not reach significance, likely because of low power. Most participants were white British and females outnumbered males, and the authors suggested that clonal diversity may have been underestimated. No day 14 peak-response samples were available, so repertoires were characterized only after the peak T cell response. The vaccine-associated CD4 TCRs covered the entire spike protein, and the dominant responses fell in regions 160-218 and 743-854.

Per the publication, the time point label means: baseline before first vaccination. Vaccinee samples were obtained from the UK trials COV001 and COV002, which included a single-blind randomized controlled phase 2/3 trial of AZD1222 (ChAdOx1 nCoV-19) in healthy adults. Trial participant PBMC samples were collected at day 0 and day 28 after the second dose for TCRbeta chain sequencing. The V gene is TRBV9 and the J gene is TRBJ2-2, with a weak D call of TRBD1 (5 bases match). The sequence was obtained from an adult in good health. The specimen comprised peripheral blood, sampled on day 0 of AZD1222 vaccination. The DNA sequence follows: TGTGCCAGCAGCGGTGACAGTGGGTCGTCCTTGAACACCGGGGAGCTGTTTTTT. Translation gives CASSGDSGSSLNTGELFF.